The next 29 T cell receptor beta chains were all read from a single sample in a study of shared clonotypes between healthy human individuals. Generated by immunoSEQ multiplex PCR, the TCRdb table keeps only in-frame clones and is missing some. Of 700,000 or so clones listed, 55% to 75% were seen once; the top ten hold about 1.7%. The sample taken for sequencing was memory CD4+ T cells sorted from blood. As for subset: CD45RA-negative fraction. The source is a woman aged 25 to 39 in good health.

The chain carries TRBV6-1 and TRBJ1-5; a weak D match, TRBD1 (6 bases). V was cut by 1 base and J by 11 bases, with 24 bases left in between. This CDR3 is 17 amino acids long. Germline V gene lookup returns CDR1 MNHNS and CDR2 SASEGT. CDR3 protein: CASSEGGARGWYIAQHF. The CDR3 DNA is TGTGCCAGCAGTGAAGGAGGGGCCAGGGGTTGGTATATCGCCCAGCATTTT.

The V call is TRBV11-2, the J call TRBJ2-7; 11 bases are shared with TRBD2. In germline, CDR1 is SGHAT, CDR2 FQNNGV. This CDR3 comprises 16 residues. The V gene end was trimmed by 5 bases and the J gene end by 2 bases; junction bases not matched to a gene: 8. CDR3 sequence (DNA): TGTGCCAGCAGCCTAGTTTCTAGCGGGAGGACCTACGAGCAGTACTTC. Its translation: CASSLVSSGRTYEQYF.

CDR3 in amino acids: CASSLSHGQETQYF. In DNA, the CDR3 is TGTGCCAGCAGTTTATCGCACGGCCAAGAGACCCAGTACTTC. The chain is built from TRBV27 and TRBJ2-5; D gene unclear. Trimming removed 0 bases at V and 1 base at J, with 6 bases between. The germline gives CDR1 MNHEY, CDR2 SMNVEV (reference sequence). This CDR3 has 14 residues.

In regard to this clone: The sample contains more than one DNA sequence encoding this CDR3. For the CDR3, the DNA is TGCGCCAGCAGCACCGGGACAGGGGCCCAGCCCCAGCATTTT. Amino acid sequence: CASSTGTGAQPQHF. V and J are TRBV5-1 and TRBJ1-5, with 10 bases identical to TRBD1. This CDR3 contains 14 residues. Germline lookup yields CDR1 SGHRS and CDR2 YFSETQ. Losses at the gene ends were 4 bases for V and 7 bases for J; bases not matched to a gene: 5.

The CDR3 bases are TGTGCCAGCAGCTTAACTAATGGTGATACGCAGTATTTT. It translates to CASSLTNGDTQYF. V gene TRBV7-9 combines with J gene TRBJ2-3; D unresolved. The V gene lost 2 bases and the J gene lost 6 bases, with 9 bases spanning the gap. Germline loops: CDR1 SEHNR, CDR2 FQNEAQ (reference sequence). This CDR3 is built from 13 residues.

This chain uses TRBV28 with TRBJ1-2, with TRBD1 matching over 12 bases. Trimming removed 4 bases from V and 12 bases from J; junction bases left unmatched: 15. Germline loops: CDR1 MDHEN, CDR2 SYDVKM. This CDR3 is 16 amino acids long. The CDR3 DNA reads TGTGCCAGCAGTTCCTCACCCGGGACAGGGGGCTTAGGAGACACCTTC. The encoded protein is CASSSSPGTGGLGDTF.

This clone was recorded only once. The CDR3 region has the DNA TGTGCCAGCTCCCGAGGTGGGAGCACAGATACGCAGTATTTT. Protein: CASSRGGSTDTQYF. The chain joins TRBV4-2 to TRBJ2-3; no reliable D call. V lost 8 bases and J 0 bases, leaving 12 bases between the germline ends. The CDR3 has 14 residues. CDR1 is LGHNA and CDR2 is YNFKEQ in the germline V gene.

CDR3 sequence: CASSSDLYTEAFF. CDR3 coding DNA: TGTGCCAGCAGCTCCGACCTCTACACTGAAGCTTTCTTT. This chain connects TRBV11-2 to TRBJ1-1; no reliable D call. V gave up 4 bases and J gave up 3 bases, with 9 bases separating them. The CDR3 is 13 residues long. Germline CDR1 SGHAT, CDR2 FQNNGV.

The J gene is TRBJ2-3, the V gene TRBV25-1; D not certain. This CDR3 is 15 amino acids long. CDR1 and CDR2 from the germline V gene are MGHDK and SYGVNS. Deletions cut 5 bases from V and 3 bases from J, with 15 bases between. The CDR3 sequence is CASSSSAPQTDTQYF. The CDR3 nucleotides read TGTGCCAGCAGTTCCTCAGCGCCCCAGACAGATACGCAGTATTTT.

The V gene is TRBV5-1, the J gene TRBJ1-2; D possibly corresponds to TRBD1 (5 bases). The V gene's germline CDR1 is SGHRS and CDR2 YFSETQ. The ends were cut back, 1 base at V and 6 bases at J, with 10 bases in the middle. The CDR3 has 13 amino acids. CDR3 protein: CASSLTGEDGYTF. CDR3 sequence (DNA): TGCGCCAGCAGCTTGACGGGGGAGGATGGCTACACCTTC. Full variable domain (rest looked up from reference TRBV5-1 and TRBJ1-2): KAGVTQTPRYLIKTRGQQVTLSCSPISGHRSVSWYQQTPGQGLQFLFEYFSETQRNKGNFPGRFSGRQFSNSRSEMNVSTLELGDSALYLCASSLTGEDGYTFGSGTRLTVV.

The CDR3 loop is CASSGTGVTPQHF. As DNA, the CDR3 is TGTGCCAGCAGTGGGACGGGTGTCACGCCCCAGCATTTT. This sequence joins TRBV6-5 and TRBJ1-5; weak D call: TRBD1 (5 bases). Germline assignment: CDR1 MNHEY and CDR2 SVGAGI. Deletions cut 5 bases from V and 9 bases from J, with 14 bases between. The CDR3 extends over 13 amino acids.

Regarding this clone: Other DNA sequences in this sample translate to the same CDR3. The gene calls are TRBV20-1 and TRBJ2-7, with a weak D call TRBD1 (5 bases). CDR1 is DFQATT and CDR2 is SNEGSKA in the germline V gene (reference sequence). The CDR3 extends over 11 amino acids. The V end was cut by 4 bases, the J end by 1 base, with 5 bases between. The chain's CDR3 is CSATGSYEQYF. DNA of the CDR3: TGCAGTGCTACAGGGTCCTACGAGCAGTACTTC.

The genes are TRBV6-6 and TRBJ2-7; D ambiguous. Trimming pared 5 bases from V and 1 base from J, leaving 18 bases between. CDR3 size: 16 residues. Looked up from germline, CDR1 is MNHNY and CDR2 is SVGAGI (reference sequence). For the CDR3, the DNA is TGTGCCAGCAGTCCGCTGCGGACGGCTCTTTCCTACGAGCAGTACTTC. Residues: CASSPLRTALSYEQYF.

The J gene is TRBJ1-2, the V gene TRBV6-5, with D hard to call. Germline-derived CDR1 and CDR2 are MNHEY and SVGAGI. There are 14 residues in the CDR3. Trimming cost V 3 bases and J 4 bases, with 12 bases left between them. The CDR3 region is CASSYEGMGYGYTF. The CDR3 DNA sequence: TGTGCCAGCAGTTATGAGGGTATGGGCTATGGCTACACCTTC.

The chain links TRBV5-1 to TRBJ2-1; D assignment may be TRBD1 or TRBD2 (5 bases each). V lost 5 bases, J lost 7 bases, and 16 bases lay in between. This CDR3 is built from 14 residues. Per the germline V gene, CDR1 is SGHRS and CDR2 is YFSETQ. The CDR3, as DNA: TGCGCCAGCAGATCGGGACCAGGAGTGAATGAGCAGTTCTTC. Translated: CASRSGPGVNEQFF.

As regards this clone: Other DNA sequences of this sample code for an identical CDR3. The chain has TRBV20-1 and TRBJ1-1; the match to TRBD1 covers 7 bases. This CDR3 is 11 amino acids long. CDR1 DFQATT and CDR2 SNEGSKA come from the germline V gene (reference sequence). The CDR3 is CRAYRGTEAFF. The CDR3 DNA sequence: TGCAGAGCTTACAGGGGAACTGAAGCTTTCTTT.

The gene calls are TRBV27 and TRBJ2-3, with TRBD2 identical over 10 bases. Losses at the gene ends were 5 bases for V and 2 bases for J; bases not matched to a gene: 7. Germline CDR1 MNHEY, CDR2 SMNVEV (reference sequence). The CDR3 sequence is 16 residues long. This CDR3 is CASSPGLADYTDTQYF. The CDR3 nucleotides are TGTGCCAGCAGTCCCGGACTAGCGGACTACACAGATACGCAGTATTTT.

With regard to this clone: The sample contains more than one DNA sequence encoding this CDR3. The chain combines TRBV7-2 with TRBJ2-1, with D unresolved. V was trimmed by 3 bases and J by 1 base, leaving 7 bases between them. The CDR3 is made up of 14 amino acids. Per the germline V gene, CDR1 is SGHTA and CDR2 is FQGNSA. The CDR3: CASSLDGSYNEQFF. The DNA of the CDR3 is TGTGCCAGCAGCTTGGACGGATCCTACAATGAGCAGTTCTTC.

This clone appeared a few times. This sequence joins TRBV6-4 and TRBJ2-1, with D perhaps TRBD1 (6 bases). V was shortened by 7 bases and J by 5 bases, with 18 bases between the two germline ends. The CDR3 runs 15 residues. Per the germline V gene, CDR1 is MRHNA and CDR2 is SNTAGT. The CDR3 loop reads CASISRQVGDNEQFF. CDR3 nucleotides: TGTGCCAGCATATCTAGACAGGTAGGGGACAATGAGCAGTTCTTC.

This clone was seen more than once but under ten times. The chain carries TRBV7-9 and TRBJ1-2; D not resolved. The length of the CDR3 is 13 residues. The germline V gene encodes CDR1 SEHNR and CDR2 FQNEAQ (reference sequence). V was pared by 5 bases and J by 4 bases, with 11 bases between. CDR3 residues: CASSLDGVYGYTF. In DNA, the CDR3 is TGTGCCAGCAGCCTAGACGGAGTCTATGGCTACACCTTC.

The J gene is TRBJ2-1, the V gene TRBV19, with TRBD2 matching 9 bases. CDR1 LNHDA and CDR2 SQIVND come from the germline V gene (reference sequence). The V segment lost 4 bases and the J segment 4 bases; nucleotides outside the gene matches: 2. The CDR3 covers 14 residues. This CDR3 is CASSSGREYNEQFF. CDR3 DNA sequence: TGTGCCAGTAGTAGCGGGAGGGAGTACAATGAGCAGTTCTTC.

This rearrangement joins TRBV5-6 to TRBJ2-5; 8 nucleotides agree with TRBD1. There are 16 residues in the CDR3. From germline, CDR1 is SGHDT and CDR2 YYEEEE. V shed 0 bases, J shed 1 base, and the junction held 5 bases outside the gene matches. This CDR3 reads CASSLDRGNLQETQYF. CDR3 in DNA: TGTGCCAGCAGCTTGGACAGGGGGAACCTCCAAGAGACCCAGTACTTC. Full variable domain (missing parts from reference TRBV5-6 and TRBJ2-5): DAGVTQSPTHLIKTRGQQVTLRCSPKSGHDTVSWYQQALGQGPQFIFQYYEEEERQRGNFPDRFSGHQFPNYSSELNVNALLLGDSALYLCASSLDRGNLQETQYFGPGTRLLVL.

J is TRBJ2-3 and V is TRBV5-6, with D possibly being TRBD1 or TRBD2 (5 bases each). This CDR3 has 14 amino acids. Germline CDR1 reads SGHDT; CDR2 reads YYEEEE. Trimming took off 2 bases at V and 4 bases at J, with 11 bases between the two ends. The CDR3 coding sequence is TGTGCCAGCAGCTTAGGATTGGGGGCAGATACGCAGTATTTT. This translates into CASSLGLGADTQYF.

This clone showed up just once. The V gene is TRBV30, the J gene TRBJ2-3; weak D call: TRBD2 (6 bases). Looked up from germline, CDR1 is GTSNPN and CDR2 is SVGIG (reference sequence). The CDR3 has 14 residues. V lost 3 bases to trimming and J lost 1 base, with 11 bases between them. CDR3 in amino acids: CAWRVGGGTDTQYF. CDR3 nucleotide sequence: TGTGCCTGGAGGGTGGGAGGAGGCACAGATACGCAGTATTTT.

This clone was counted many times. The rearrangement links TRBV29-1 to TRBJ1-1; 7 bases fit TRBD1. The CDR3 runs to 12 residues. Germline V CDR1 and CDR2: SQVTM, ANQGSEA. The J segment lost 6 bases and the V segment lost 4 bases, leaving 5 bases of the junction unmatched. The DNA of the CDR3 is TGCAGCGTTGTGACAGGGTTCTCTGAAGCTTTCTTT. Translating it yields CSVVTGFSEAFF.

V gene TRBV28 combines with J gene TRBJ1-5; D may be TRBD1 (6 bases). The CDR3 length is 16 residues. Germline V gene lookup returns CDR1 MDHEN and CDR2 SYDVKM. V was clipped by 5 bases and J by 0 bases, with 14 bases between them. The DNA of the CDR3 is TGTGCCAGCAGTACAAGGACAGAATATAGCAATCAGCCCCAGCATTTT. This encodes CASSTRTEYSNQPQHF.

The chain's CDR3 is CASSLTSGGSVEQYF. CDR3 sequence (DNA): TGTGCCAGCAGCCTGACTAGCGGGGGATCTGTCGAGCAGTACTTC. V gene TRBV6-5 combines with J gene TRBJ2-7; 12 bases are shared with TRBD2. Trimming took 6 bases from V and 6 from J; bases not matched to a gene: 9. Per germline, CDR1 MNHEY and CDR2 SVGAGI. The CDR3 spans 15 residues.

This clone was observed once. As DNA, the CDR3 is TGTGCCAGCAGTGCAGCCCTGGGACAGGGTGGAAATGAGCAGTTCTTC. Encoded protein: CASSAALGQGGNEQFF. V and J are TRBV25-1 and TRBJ2-1, with 9 bases lining up with TRBD1. This CDR3 contains 16 residues. The V gene end was trimmed by 4 bases and the J gene end by 7 bases; junction bases not matched to a gene: 11. The germline V gene has CDR1 MGHDK and CDR2 SYGVNS.

The chain employs TRBV11-2 and TRBJ2-5; 13 nucleotides match TRBD2. From germline, CDR1 is SGHAT and CDR2 FQNNGV. There are 16 residues in the CDR3. V lost 5 bases, J lost 5 bases, and 8 bases stayed unmatched. CDR3 region: CASSALTSGRGETQYF. CDR3 coding DNA: TGTGCCAGCAGCGCCCTCACTAGCGGGAGGGGGGAGACCCAGTACTTC. Using reference TRBV11-2 and TRBJ2-5 for the parts outside the CDR3, the full variable domain is EAGVAQSPRYKIIEKRQSVAFWCNPISGHATLYWYQQILGQGPKLLIQFQNNGVVDDSQLPKDRFSAERLKGVDSTLKIQPAKLEDSAVYLCASSALTSGRGETQYFGPGTRLLVL.